This T cell receptor (beta chain) was sequenced for a study of cytomegalovirus exposure and HLA in healthy donors. Study information: Researchers found that 81% of under 450 genotyped donors fell within the Caucasian-associated ancestry cluster. Study-wide findings and caveats: In a later analysis, TCR beta V- and J-gene trimming showed a link to a missense DCLRE1C variant. TCR beta V segments were, for the most part, productive about 87% or about 30% of the time in an earlier analysis.

In regard to this clone: Its cognate antigen is unknown.

CDR1 is LNHDA and CDR2 is SQIVND in the germline V gene (reference sequence). This CDR3 comprises 17 residues. Between the trimmed V and J ends, which lost 1 base and 0 bases, there was a span of 13 bases. PCR used 60 Vbeta primers and 13 Jbeta primers. In the original processing: About 80 million unique TCR beta chains, about 11 million of them shared, were counted by a later analysis. Libraries were prepared by immunoSEQ multiplex PCR; TCRdb keeps only in-frame clonotypes and omits some of them. Clone size and the V and J calls come from that table; the DNA yielded D and trimming. The table shows 100,000 to 150,000 clones, with over 80% occurring only once.

The sample was PBMCs. This chain links TRBV19 with TRBJ1-3, with a tentative D call TRBD1 (6 bases). The receptor's source is a man between 18 and 29 years old in good health and CMV-seropositive. The CDR3 sequence is CASSIGAGETSGNTIYF. The CDR3 DNA follows: TGTGCCAGTAGTATAGGTGCAGGGGAAACCTCTGGAAACACCATATATTTT.